This record concerns one T cell receptor (beta chain) sequence. Its antigen target is currently unknown. No much larger clone is present one base from it, and per-base qualities are unavailable. Expansion of CD8+CD57+ cells had been shown by flow cytometry in the patients chosen for sequencing. All patients had severe acquired aplastic anemia diagnosed by International Study of Aplastic Anemia and Agranulocytosis and Camitta criteria. Patients had received no therapy at the time of blood sampling. In the study, sorted CD4+ and CD8+ blood T cells from patients with severe aplastic anemia and from healthy subjects underwent deep sequencing of TCR repertoires. In the USA, patient enrollment took place under clinicaltrials.gov protocols 00001620, 01623167, 00001397, 00071045, 00081523 and 00961064. Ficoll-Paque density gradient centrifugation was used to isolate peripheral blood mononuclear cells. Before DNA extraction, CD4+ and CD8+ T cells were sorted with FACS or magnetic beads.

This entry belongs to a study of CD8+CD57+ T cells in acquired aplastic anemia (dated by TCRdb to 2016 to 2019). With respect to the entire study: Extracted DNA from sorted CD4+ and CD8+ cells averaged around 3.3 ug, ranging from roughly 0.2 to 30 ug. CD8+CD57+ expansion was defined as frequency above the mean frequency observed in healthy subjects.

Taken from the germline V gene, the CDR1 and CDR2 loops are MNHNS and SASEGT. Measured from the cysteine to the phenylalanine, the CDR3 is 15 residues long. Only CDR3 DNA remains: 45 bases, in frame from the first base. V is cut back by 8 bases and J by 6 bases, with 10 bases in the junction unmatched. General conclusions and limits of the study: Around 30 CD8+ CDR3 sequences were shared between patients and controls but appeared highly expressed in patients and within their immunodominant clones. CD8+ Simpson's diversity did not differ significantly between patients and healthy controls (P=0.060).

Genomic DNA served as template for TCR beta VDJ combination and CDR3 sequence profiling. TCR repertoire sequencing was run on an Illumina HiSeq 2000. The paper's data handling went like this. Repertoires were assessed using TRBV/TRBJ rearrangement plots, CDR3 size and DJ length profiles, and Simpson's diversity index. The immunodominant clone was defined as the most abundant DNA sequence in deep sequencing data. CDR3 amino acid sequences were checked for sharing between subjects and were compared against published repertoires and the VDJdb database. The raw public data were reprocessed by TCRdb itself: fastp quality trimming at Q25, MiXCR clonotype calling, in-frame beta chains only. CDR3 protein duplicates are merged, each entry listing the most common genes and DNA. TCRdb's processing, not the study's, gives the V and J calls here. For this sample the table gives some 160,000 distinct CDR3 sequences, of which 47% were detected only once. In total, the top ten clones hold roughly 3.1% of the sample.

In this chain, TRBV6-1 is recombined with TRBJ1-6, with 7 bases matching TRBD1. This sequence originates from a human donor with aplastic anemia. The sample comprised sorted CD4+, CD8+, or CD8+CD57+ T cells (not recorded which) from PBMCs. Read as DNA, the sequence is TGTGCCAGCCTTCCCTCAGGGGGAAGTAATTCACCCCTCCACTTT. This codes for CASLPSGGSNSPLHF.